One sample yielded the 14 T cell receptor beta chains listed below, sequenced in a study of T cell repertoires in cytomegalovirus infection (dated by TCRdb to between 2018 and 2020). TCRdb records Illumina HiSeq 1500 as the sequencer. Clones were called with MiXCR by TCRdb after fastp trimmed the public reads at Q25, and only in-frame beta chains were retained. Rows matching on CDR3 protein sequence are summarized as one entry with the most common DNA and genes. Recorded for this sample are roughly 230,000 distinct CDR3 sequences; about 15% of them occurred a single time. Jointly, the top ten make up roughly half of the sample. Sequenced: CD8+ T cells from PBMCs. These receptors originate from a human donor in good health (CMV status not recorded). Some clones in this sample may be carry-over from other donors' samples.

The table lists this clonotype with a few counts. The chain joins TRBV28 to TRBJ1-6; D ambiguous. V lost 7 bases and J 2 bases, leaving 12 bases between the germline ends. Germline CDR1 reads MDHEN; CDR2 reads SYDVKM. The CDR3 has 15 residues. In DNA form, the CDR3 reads TGTGCCAGCACCGATCTTACAGCCTATAATTCACCCCTCCACTTT. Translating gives CASTDLTAYNSPLHF. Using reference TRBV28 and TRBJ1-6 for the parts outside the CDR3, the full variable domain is DVKVTQSSRYLVKRTGEKVFLECVQDMDHENMFWYRQDPGLGLRLIYFSYDVKMKEKGDIPEGYSVSREKKERFSLILESASTNQTSMYLCASTDLTAYNSPLHFGNGTRLTVT.

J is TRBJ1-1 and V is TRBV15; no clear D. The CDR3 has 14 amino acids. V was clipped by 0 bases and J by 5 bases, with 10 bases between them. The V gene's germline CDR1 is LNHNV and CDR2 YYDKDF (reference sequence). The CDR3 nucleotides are TGTGCCACCAGCAGAGAGAATGGGGTAACTGAAGCTTTCTTT. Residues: CATSRENGVTEAFF.

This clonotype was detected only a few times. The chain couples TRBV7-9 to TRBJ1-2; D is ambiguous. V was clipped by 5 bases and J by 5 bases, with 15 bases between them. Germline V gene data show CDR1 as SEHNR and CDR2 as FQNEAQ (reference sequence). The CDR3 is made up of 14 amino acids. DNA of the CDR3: TGTGCCAGCAGCCCGTGGGCAGTCAGTTATGGCTACACCTTC. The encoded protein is CASSPWAVSYGYTF.

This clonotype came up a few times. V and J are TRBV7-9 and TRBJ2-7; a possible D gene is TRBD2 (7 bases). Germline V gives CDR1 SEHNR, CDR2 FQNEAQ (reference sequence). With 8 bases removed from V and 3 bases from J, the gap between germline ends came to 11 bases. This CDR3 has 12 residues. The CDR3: CASGGALYEQYF. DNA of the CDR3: TGTGCCAGCGGGGGGGCCCTCTACGAGCAGTACTTC.

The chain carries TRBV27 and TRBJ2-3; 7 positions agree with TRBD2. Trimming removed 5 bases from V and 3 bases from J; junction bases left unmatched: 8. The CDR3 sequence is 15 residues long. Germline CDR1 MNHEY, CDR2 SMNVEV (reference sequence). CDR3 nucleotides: TGTGCCAGCAGTCAAGGACTAGTAGGTACAGATACGCAGTATTTT. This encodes CASSQGLVGTDTQYF.

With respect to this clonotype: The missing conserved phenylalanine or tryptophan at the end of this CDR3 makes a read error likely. CDR3 DNA sequence: TGTGCCAGTAGTACTGGGACTGTTTGGGAGCAGTTCCTC. Residues: CASSTGTVWEQFL. The chain joins TRBV19 to TRBJ2-1; maybe TRBD2 (6 bases). The CDR3 is made up of 13 amino acids. V was shortened by 4 bases and J by 10 bases, with 14 bases between the two germline ends. Germline V CDR1 and CDR2: LNHDA, SQIVND (reference sequence).

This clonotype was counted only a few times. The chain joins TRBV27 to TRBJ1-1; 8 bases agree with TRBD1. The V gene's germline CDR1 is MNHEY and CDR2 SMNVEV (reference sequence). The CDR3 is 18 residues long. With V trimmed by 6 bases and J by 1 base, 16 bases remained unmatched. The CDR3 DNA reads TGTGCCAGCAGCTCCTTCAAACTGATCAGGGGGCCGAACACTGAAGCTTTCTTT. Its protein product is CASSSFKLIRGPNTEAFF.

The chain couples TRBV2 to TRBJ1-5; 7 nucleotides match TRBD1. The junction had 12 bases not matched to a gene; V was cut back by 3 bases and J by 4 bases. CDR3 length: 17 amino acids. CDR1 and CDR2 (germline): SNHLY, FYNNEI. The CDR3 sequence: CASSELLSLQGNQPQHF. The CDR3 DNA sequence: TGTGCCAGCAGTGAGCTACTCTCTCTACAGGGGAATCAGCCCCAGCATTTT.

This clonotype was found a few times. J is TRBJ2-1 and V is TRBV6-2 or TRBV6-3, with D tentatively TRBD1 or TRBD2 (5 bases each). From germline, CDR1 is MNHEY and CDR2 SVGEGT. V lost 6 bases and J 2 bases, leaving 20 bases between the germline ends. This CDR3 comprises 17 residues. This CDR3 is CASRPFGSGGTYNEQFF. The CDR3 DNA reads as TGTGCCAGCAGACCCTTCGGATCTGGGGGAACCTACAATGAGCAGTTCTTC.

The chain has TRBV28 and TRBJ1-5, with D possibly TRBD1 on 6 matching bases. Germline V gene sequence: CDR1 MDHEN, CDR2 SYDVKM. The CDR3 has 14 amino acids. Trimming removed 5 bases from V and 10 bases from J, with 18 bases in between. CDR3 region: CASSLTGSLEPQHF. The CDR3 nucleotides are TGTGCCAGCAGTCTAACAGGGTCATTGGAACCCCAGCATTTT.

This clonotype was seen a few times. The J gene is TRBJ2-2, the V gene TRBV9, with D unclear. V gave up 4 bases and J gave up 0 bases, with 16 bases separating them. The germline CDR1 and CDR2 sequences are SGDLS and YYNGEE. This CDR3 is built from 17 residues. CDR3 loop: CASSLPAAQTNTGELFF. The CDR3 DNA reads TGTGCCAGCAGCCTCCCTGCGGCACAAACGAACACCGGGGAGCTGTTTTTT.

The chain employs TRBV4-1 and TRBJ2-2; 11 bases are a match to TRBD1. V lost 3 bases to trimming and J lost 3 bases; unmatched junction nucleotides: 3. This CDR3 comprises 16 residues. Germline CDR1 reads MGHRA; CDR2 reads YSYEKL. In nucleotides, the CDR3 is TGCGCCAGCAGCCACCGGACAGGGGGCCACACCGGGGAGCTGTTTTTT. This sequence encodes CASSHRTGGHTGELFF.

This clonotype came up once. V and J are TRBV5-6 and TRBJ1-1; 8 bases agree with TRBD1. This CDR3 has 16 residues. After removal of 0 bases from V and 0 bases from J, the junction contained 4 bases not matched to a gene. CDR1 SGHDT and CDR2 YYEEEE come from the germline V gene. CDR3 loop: CASSLGPGGLNTEAFF. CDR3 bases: TGTGCCAGCAGCTTGGGGCCAGGGGGCCTGAACACTGAAGCTTTCTTT.

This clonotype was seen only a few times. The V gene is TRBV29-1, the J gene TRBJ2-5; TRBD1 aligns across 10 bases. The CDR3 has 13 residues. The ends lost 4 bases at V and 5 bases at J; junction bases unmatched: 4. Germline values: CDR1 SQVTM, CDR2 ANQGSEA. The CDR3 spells CSVVGQGLETQYF. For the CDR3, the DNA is TGCAGCGTTGTGGGACAGGGGCTGGAGACCCAGTACTTC.